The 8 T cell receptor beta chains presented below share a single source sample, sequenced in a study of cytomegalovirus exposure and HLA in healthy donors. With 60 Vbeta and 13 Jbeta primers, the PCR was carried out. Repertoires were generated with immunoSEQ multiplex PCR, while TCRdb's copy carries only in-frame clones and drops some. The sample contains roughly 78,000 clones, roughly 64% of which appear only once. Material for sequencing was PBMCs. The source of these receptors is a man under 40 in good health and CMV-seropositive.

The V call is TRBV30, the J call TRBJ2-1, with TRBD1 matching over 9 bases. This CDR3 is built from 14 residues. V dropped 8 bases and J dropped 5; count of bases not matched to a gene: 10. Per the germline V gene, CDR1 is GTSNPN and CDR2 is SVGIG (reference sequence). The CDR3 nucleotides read TGTGCCCGCTCCCGCGGGACAGGGAACAATGAGCAGTTCTTC. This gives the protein CARSRGTGNNEQFF.

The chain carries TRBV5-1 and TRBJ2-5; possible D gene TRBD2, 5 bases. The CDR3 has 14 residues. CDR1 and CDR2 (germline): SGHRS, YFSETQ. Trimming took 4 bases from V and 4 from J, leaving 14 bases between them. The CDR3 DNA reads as TGCGCCAGCAGCCTGGAACCCAGCGGAGAGACCCAGTACTTC. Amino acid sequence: CASSLEPSGETQYF.

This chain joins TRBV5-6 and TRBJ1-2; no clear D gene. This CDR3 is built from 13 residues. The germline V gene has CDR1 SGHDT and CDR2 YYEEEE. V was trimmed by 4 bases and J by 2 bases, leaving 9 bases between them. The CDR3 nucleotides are TGTGCCAGCAGCACCGACTTAAACTATGGCTACACCTTC. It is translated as CASSTDLNYGYTF.

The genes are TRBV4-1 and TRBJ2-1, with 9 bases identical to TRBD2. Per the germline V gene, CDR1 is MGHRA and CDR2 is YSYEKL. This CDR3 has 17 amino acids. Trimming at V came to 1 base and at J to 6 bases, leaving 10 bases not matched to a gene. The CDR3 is CASSQGLTSGRSNEQFF. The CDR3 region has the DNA TGCGCCAGCAGCCAAGGTCTGACCAGCGGGAGGTCCAATGAGCAGTTCTTC.

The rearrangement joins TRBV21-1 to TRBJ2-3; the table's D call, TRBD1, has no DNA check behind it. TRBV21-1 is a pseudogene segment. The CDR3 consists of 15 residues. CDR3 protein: CASSKGQGMADTQYF. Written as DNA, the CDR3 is TGTGCCAGCAGCAAGGGACAGGGAATGGCAGATACGCAGTATTTT.

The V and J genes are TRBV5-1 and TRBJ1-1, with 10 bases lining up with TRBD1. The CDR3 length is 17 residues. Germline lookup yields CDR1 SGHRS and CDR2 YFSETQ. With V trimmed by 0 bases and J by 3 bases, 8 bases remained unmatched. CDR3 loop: CASSLGQGALGDTEAFF. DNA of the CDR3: TGCGCCAGCAGCTTGGGACAGGGGGCGCTTGGAGACACTGAAGCTTTCTTT.

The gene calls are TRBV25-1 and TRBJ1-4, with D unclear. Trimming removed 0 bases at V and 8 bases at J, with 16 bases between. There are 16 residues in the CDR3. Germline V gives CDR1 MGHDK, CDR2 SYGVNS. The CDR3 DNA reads TGTGCCAGCAGTGAATATAGTGGAGGAGGAGAGGAAAAACTGTTTTTT. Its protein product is CASSEYSGGGEEKLFF.

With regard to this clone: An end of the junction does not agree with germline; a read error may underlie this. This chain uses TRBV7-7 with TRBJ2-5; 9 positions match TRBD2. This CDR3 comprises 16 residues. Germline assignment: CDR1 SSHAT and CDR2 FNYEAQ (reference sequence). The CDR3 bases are TGTGTCAGCAGCTTAGGATCAGCGGGGGGCCAAGAGACCCAGTACTTC. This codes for CVSSLGSAGGQETQYF.